This T cell receptor (beta chain) was obtained from a study of T cells in Graves' hyperthyroidism and ophthalmopathy. General study results and limits: Separation of ophthalmopathy from stable hyperthyroidism was achieved by a 13 V-J model.

RNA transcripts served as the template for amplifying TCR beta CDR3 regions. In the first-round RT-PCR of the TCR CDR3, the HTBI primer set was used. In TCRdb, the multiplex PCR reads were re-called with MiXCR into one record per CDR3 protein. The table records a few hundred thousand distinct CDR3 sequences, about 15% of them present only once. Of note for this clonotype: Its target is unknown.

The material sequenced was blood. The receptor comes from a woman younger than 30 with Graves' hyperthyroidism that later progressed to Graves' ophthalmopathy.

DNA of the CDR3: TGCGCCAGCAGCCAAGAGTTCGGGAGACCCATGGAAGCTTTCTTT. Protein sequence: CASSQEFGRPMEAFF. J is TRBJ1-1 and V is TRBV4-1, with D hard to call. CDR1 and CDR2 (germline): MGHRA, YSYEKL. CDR3 size: 15 residues. The V and J ends lost 0 bases and 8 bases respectively, with 16 bases between them.